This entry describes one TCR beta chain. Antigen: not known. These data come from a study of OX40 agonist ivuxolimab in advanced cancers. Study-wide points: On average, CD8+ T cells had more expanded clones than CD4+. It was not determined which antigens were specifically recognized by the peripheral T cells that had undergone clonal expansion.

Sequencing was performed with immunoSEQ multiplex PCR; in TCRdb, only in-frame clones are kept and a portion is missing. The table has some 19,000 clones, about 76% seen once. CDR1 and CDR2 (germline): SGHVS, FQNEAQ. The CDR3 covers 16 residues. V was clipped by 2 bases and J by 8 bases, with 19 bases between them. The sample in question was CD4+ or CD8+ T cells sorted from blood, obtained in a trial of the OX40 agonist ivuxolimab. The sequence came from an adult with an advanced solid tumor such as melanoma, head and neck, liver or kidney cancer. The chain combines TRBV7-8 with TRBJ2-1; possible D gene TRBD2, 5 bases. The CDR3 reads CASSLYSGSLSDEQFF. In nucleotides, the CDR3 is TGTGCCAGCAGCTTATATTCGGGGTCCTTGAGTGATGAGCAGTTCTTC.